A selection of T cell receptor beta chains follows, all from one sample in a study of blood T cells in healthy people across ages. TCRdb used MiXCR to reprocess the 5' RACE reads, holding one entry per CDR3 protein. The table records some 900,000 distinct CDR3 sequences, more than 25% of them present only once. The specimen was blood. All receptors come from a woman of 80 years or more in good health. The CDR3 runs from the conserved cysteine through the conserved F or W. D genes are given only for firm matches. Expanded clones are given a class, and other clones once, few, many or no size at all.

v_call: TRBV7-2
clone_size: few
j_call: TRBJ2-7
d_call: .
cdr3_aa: CASSLTWGEQYF
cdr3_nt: TGTGCCAGCAGCCTGACTTGGGGAGAGCAGTACTTC

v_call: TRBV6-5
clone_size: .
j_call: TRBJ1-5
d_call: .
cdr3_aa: CVTRTDGNSNQPQHF
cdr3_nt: TGTGTCACACGAACCGACGGAAATAGCAATCAGCCCCAGCATTTT

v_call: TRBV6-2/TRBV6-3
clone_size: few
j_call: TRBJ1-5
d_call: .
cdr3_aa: CASSAGTKSNQPQHF
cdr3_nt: TGTGCCAGCAGTGCCGGGACAAAGAGCAATCAGCCCCAGCATTTT

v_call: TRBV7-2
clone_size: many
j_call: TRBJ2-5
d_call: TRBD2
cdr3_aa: CASSLPRTSGPGTQYF
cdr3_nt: TGTGCCAGCAGCCTCCCGCGGACTAGCGGACCAGGGACCCAGTACTTC

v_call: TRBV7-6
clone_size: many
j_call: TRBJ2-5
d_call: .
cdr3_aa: CASSPRGRLQETQYF
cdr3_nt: TGTGCCAGCAGCCCACGCGGCAGACTCCAAGAGACCCAGTACTTC

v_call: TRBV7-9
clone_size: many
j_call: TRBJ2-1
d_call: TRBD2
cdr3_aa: CASSWTSGGPYNEQFF
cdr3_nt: TGTGCCAGCAGCTGGACTAGCGGGGGACCTTACAATGAGCAGTTCTTC

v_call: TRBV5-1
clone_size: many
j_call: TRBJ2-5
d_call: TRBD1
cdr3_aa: CASSLGTGRGETQYF
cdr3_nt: TGCGCCAGCAGCTTGGGGACAGGGCGGGGAGAGACCCAGTACTTC

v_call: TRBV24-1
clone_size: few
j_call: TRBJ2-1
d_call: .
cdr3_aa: CATSDSGPISYNEQFF
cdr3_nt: TGTGCCACCAGTGATTCGGGACCAATCTCCTACAATGAGCAGTTCTTC

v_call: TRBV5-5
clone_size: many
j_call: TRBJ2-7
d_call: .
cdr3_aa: CASSFPGYEQYF
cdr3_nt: TGTGCCAGCAGCTTCCCGGGCTACGAGCAGTACTTC

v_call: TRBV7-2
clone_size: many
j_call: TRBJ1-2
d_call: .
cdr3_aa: CASSYPVRNYGYTF
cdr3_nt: TGTGCCAGCAGCTACCCGGTCAGGAACTATGGCTACACCTTC

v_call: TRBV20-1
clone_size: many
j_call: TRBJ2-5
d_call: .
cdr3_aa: CSAREVKQETQYF
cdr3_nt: TGCAGTGCTAGAGAGGTGAAACAAGAGACCCAGTACTTC

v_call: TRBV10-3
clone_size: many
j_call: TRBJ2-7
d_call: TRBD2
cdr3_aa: CAISEGIAGATSAQYF
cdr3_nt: TGTGCCATCAGTGAAGGTATAGCGGGGGCTACCTCTGCGCAGTACTTC

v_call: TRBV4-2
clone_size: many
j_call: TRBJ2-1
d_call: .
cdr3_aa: CASSQETLVGGGGYNEQFF
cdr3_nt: TGTGCCAGCAGCCAAGAGACCCTGGTCGGGGGCGGGGGCTACAATGAGCAGTTCTTC

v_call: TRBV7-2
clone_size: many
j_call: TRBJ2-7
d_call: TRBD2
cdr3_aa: CASSTPLCGGSYEQYF
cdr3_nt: TGTGCCAGCAGCACCCCTTTATGCGGGGGATCCTACGAGCAGTACTTC

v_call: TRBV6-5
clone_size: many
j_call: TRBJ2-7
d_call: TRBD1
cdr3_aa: CASRTERDRGSYEQYF
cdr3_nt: TGTGCCAGCAGGACGGAGAGGGACAGGGGATCCTACGAGCAGTACTTC

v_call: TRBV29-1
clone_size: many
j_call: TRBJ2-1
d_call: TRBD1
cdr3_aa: CSAQDRGPYNEQFF
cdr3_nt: TGCAGCGCCCAAGACAGGGGTCCCTACAATGAGCAGTTCTTC

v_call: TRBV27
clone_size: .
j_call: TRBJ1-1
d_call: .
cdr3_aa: CASSLLQRSEAFF
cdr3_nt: TGTGCCAGCAGTCTCCTCCAGAGGAGTGAAGCTTTCTTT

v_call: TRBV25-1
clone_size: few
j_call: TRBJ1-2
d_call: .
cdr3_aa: CASRPGSCYGYTF
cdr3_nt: TGTGCCAGCAGACCCGGGTCCTGCTATGGCTACACCTTC

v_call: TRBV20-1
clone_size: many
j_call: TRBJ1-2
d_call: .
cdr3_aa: CSANRGGSGYTF
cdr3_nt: TGCAGTGCAAATAGAGGGGGTTCCGGCTACACCTTC

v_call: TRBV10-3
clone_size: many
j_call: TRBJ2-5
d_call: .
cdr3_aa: CAIGEGTQETQYF
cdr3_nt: TGTGCCATCGGTGAGGGGACCCAAGAGACCCAGTACTTC

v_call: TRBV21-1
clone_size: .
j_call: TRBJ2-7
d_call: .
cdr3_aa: CVIISTGTGESEQYF
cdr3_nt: TGTGTCATCATCTCAACCGGGACAGGGGAATCCGAGCAGTACTTC

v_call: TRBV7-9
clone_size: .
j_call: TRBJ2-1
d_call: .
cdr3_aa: CASSLVGLAGPSRDEQFF
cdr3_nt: TGTGCCAGCAGCTTAGTGGGTTTGGCAGGGCCTTCTCGGGATGAGCAGTTCTTC

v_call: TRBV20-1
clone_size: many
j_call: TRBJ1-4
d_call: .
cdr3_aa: CSAPAGLGKEKLFF
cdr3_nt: TGCAGTGCTCCCGCGGGACTAGGAAAGGAAAAACTGTTTTTT